A single sample gave rise to the 4 T cell receptor beta chains below, sequenced in a study of T cell responses to AZD1222 COVID-19 vaccine. The data were produced by immunoSEQ multiplex PCR, yet TCRdb's version contains in-frame clones alone and is incomplete. The profile shows about 150,000 clones, over 75% of them singletons. The input for sequencing was peripheral blood, taken on day 0 of AZD1222 vaccination. The receptors originated from an adult in good health.

This chain uses TRBV2 with TRBJ2-1; 8 bases align to TRBD2. V was clipped by 7 bases and J by 4 bases; unmatched bases: 12. Germline-derived CDR1 and CDR2 are SNHLY and FYNNEI. The CDR3 loop spans 16 amino acids. The CDR3 bases are TGTGCCAGCACTCCCCCGGGACTAGGATCGTACAATGAGCAGTTCTTC. Amino acids: CASTPPGLGSYNEQFF.

The chain uses TRBV6-6 and TRBJ1-1; 8 nucleotides agree with TRBD1. This CDR3 spans 15 amino acids. V lost 2 bases, J lost 6 bases, and 8 bases stayed unmatched. In germline, CDR1 is MNHNY, CDR2 SVGAGI (reference sequence). The CDR3 reads CASSYGGTGLAEAFF. The CDR3 nucleotides read TGTGCCAGCAGTTACGGTGGGACAGGTCTCGCTGAAGCTTTCTTT.

J is TRBJ2-1 and V is TRBV19, with 12 positions matching TRBD2. This CDR3 is 17 amino acids long. Germline-derived CDR1 and CDR2 are LNHDA and SQIVND (reference sequence). V shed 1 base, J shed 4 bases, and the junction held 5 bases outside the gene matches. Here the CDR3 reads CASSIVPSGRVYNEQFF. CDR3 coding DNA: TGTGCCAGTAGTATAGTTCCTAGCGGGAGGGTTTACAATGAGCAGTTCTTC.

The rearrangement links TRBV2 to TRBJ1-6, with 7 bases fitting TRBD1. Per germline, CDR1 SNHLY and CDR2 FYNNEI. With V trimmed by 4 bases and J by 3 bases, 3 bases remained unmatched. The CDR3 contains 15 residues. The CDR3, as DNA: TGTGCCAGCAGTGGAGGGACAGACTATAATTCACCCCTCCACTTT. It translates to CASSGGTDYNSPLHF.